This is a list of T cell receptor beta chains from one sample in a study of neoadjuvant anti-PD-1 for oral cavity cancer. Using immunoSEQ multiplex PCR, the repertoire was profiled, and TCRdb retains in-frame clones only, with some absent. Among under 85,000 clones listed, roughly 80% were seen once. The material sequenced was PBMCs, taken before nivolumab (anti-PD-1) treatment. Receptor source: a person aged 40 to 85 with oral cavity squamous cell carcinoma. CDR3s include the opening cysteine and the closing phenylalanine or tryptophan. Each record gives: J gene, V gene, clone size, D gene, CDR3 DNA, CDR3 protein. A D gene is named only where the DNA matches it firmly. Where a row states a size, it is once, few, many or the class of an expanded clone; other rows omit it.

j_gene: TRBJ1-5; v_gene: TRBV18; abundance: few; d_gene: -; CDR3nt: TGTGCCAGCTCACCATCCGACAGCTATCAGCCCCAGCATTTT; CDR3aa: CASSPSDSYQPQHF
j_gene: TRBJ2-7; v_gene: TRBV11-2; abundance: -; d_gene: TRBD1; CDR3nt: TGTGCCAGCAGCTTAAGAGGGGGCTGGTACGAGCAGTACTTC; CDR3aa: CASSLRGGWYEQYF
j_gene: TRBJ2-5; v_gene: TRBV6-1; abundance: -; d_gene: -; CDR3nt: TGTGCCAGCAGTGAAGCTGGACTAACCCAAGAGACCCAGTACTTC; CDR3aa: CASSEAGLTQETQYF
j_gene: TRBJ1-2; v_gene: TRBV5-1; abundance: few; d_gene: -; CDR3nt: TGCGCCAGCAGCCTGGAAAGAACGGCTAATGGCTACACCTTC; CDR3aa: CASSLERTANGYTF
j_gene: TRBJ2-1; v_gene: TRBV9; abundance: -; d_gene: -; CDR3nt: TGTGCCAGCAGCAAGTACGGCTCCTACAATGAGCAGTTCTTC; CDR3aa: CASSKYGSYNEQFF
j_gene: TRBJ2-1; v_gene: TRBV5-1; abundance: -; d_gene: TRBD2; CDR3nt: TGCGCCAGCAGCTTGACCCCCCCGACTAGCGGGACGGGCAATGAGCAGTTCTTC; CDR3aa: CASSLTPPTSGTGNEQFF
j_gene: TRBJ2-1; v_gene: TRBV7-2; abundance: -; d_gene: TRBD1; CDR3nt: TGTGCCAGCAGCACCCGACAGGGGCAGTTCTTC; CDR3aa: CASSTRQGQFF
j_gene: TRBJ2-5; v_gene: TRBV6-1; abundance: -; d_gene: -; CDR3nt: TGTGCCAGCAGTGACCGCCCTAGCAGAGAGACCCAGTACTTC; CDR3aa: CASSDRPSRETQYF
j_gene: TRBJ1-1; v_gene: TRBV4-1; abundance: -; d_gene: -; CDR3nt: TGCGCCAGCAGCCAAGGACTCCTGAACACTGAAGCTTTCTTT; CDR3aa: CASSQGLLNTEAFF
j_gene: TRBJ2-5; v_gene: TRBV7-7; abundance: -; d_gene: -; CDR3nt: TGTGCTAGCAGCTCCTCCAGGGCGGAAGAGACCCAGTACTTC; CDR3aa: CASSSSRAEETQYF
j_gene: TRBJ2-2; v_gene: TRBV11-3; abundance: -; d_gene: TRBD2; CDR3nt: TGTGCCAGCAGCCGACTAGCGGGCGATCCCACCGGGGAGCTGTTTTTT; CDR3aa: CASSRLAGDPTGELFF
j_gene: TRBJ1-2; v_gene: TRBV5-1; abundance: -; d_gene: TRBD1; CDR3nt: TGCGCCAGCAGCCCAGCGACAGGGTTTGGCTACACCTTC; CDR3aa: CASSPATGFGYTF
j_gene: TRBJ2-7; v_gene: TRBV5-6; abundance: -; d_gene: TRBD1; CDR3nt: TGTGCCAGCAGCTTGAAGGAAGGGACAGGGCTCTACGAGCAGTACTTC; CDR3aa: CASSLKEGTGLYEQYF
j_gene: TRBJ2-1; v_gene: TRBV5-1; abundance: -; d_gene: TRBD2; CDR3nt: TGCGCCAGCACACCTAGCGGGGGGTACAATGAGCAGTTCTTC; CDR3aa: CASTPSGGYNEQFF
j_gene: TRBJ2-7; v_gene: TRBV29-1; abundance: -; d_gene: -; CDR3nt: TGCAGCGTTGAAGCCCCGGCGGGCGAGCAGTACTTC; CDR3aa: CSVEAPAGEQYF
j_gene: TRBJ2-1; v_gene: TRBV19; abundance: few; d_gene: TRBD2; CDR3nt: TGTGCCAGTAGTATAGGGGGACTAGGTACCAATGAGCAGTTCTTC; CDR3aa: CASSIGGLGTNEQFF
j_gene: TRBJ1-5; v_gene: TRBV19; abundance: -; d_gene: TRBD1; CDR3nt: TGTGCCAGTAGCCAGGGACAGGGTACGAGTCAGCCCCAGCATTTT; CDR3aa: CASSQGQGTSQPQHF
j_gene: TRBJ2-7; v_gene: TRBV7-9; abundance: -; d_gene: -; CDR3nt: TGTGCCAGCAGCTTATGGGGTTCCTACGAGCAGTACTTC; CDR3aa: CASSLWGSYEQYF
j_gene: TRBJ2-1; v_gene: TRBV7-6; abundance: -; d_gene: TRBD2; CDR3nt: TGTGCCAGCAGCCAGACTAGCGGGAGCTCCTACAATGAGCAGTTCTTC; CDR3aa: CASSQTSGSSYNEQFF
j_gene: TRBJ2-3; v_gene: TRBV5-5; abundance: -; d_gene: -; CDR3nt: TGTGCCAGCAGCTTGGAGGTACAGGTAGCTACAGATACGCAGTATTTT; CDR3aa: CASSLEVQVATDTQYF
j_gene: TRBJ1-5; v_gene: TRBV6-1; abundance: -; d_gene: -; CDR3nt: TGTGCCAGCAGTGAAGCGATAAACAGTCATCAGCCCCAGCATTTT; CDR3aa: CASSEAINSHQPQHF
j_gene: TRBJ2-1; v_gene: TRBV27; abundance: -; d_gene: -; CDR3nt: TGTGCCAGCAGTTTGGGAGGTTATGAGCAGTTCTTC; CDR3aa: CASSLGGYEQFF
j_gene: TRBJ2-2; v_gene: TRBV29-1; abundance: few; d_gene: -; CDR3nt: TGCAGCGGCAGCGGGCCGAACACCGGGGAGCTGTTTTTT; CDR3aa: CSGSGPNTGELFF
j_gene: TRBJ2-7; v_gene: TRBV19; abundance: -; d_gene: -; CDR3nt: TGTGCCAGTAGTATAGGGACCGGACAGAGCTCCTACGAGCAGTACTTC; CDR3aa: CASSIGTGQSSYEQYF
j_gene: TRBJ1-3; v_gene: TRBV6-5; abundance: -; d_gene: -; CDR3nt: TGTGCCAGCAGTTACTCGACGGGACGGAAAGGAAACACCATATATTTT; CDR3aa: CASSYSTGRKGNTIYF
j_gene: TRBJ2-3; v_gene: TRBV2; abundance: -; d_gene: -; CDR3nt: TGTGCCAGCAGCGCGCACACAGATACGCAGTATTTT; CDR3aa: CASSAHTDTQYF
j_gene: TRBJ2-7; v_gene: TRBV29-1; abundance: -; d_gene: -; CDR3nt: TGCAGCGTTGTCGGCTTGGGGGGCGCGAACCACGAGCAGTACTTC; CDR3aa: CSVVGLGGANHEQYF
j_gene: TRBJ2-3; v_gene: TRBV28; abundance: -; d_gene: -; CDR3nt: TGTGCCAGCAGTTTAGGGGACTTCACTAGCACAGATACGCAGTATTTT; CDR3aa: CASSLGDFTSTDTQYF
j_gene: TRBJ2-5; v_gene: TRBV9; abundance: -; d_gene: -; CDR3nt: TGTGCCAGCAGCGTAGGGGAGCGGGAGACCCAGTACTTC; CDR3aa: CASSVGERETQYF
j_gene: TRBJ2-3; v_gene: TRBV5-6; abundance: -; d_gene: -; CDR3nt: TGTGCCAGCAGCTTGCGTGGAGCATCTAGCACAGATACGCAGTATTTT; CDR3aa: CASSLRGASSTDTQYF
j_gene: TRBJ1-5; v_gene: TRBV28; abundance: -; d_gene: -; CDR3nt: TGTGCCAGCAGTTGGGGGGGCAGGTTCAGCAATCAGCCCCAGCATTTT; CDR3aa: CASSWGGRFSNQPQHF
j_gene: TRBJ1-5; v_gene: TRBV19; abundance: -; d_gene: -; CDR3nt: TGTGCCAGTAGTTTGTGGGCGCGAAGCTCGTTTGGGAATCAGCCCCAGCATTTT; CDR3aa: CASSLWARSSFGNQPQHF
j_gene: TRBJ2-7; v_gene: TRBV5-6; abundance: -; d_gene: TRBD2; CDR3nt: TGTGCCAGCAGCCGGGGACTAGCGGGCTACGAGCAGTACTTC; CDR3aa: CASSRGLAGYEQYF
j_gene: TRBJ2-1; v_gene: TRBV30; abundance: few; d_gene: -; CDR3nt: TGTGCCTGGAGTGTACTGAGCGGTAGGAGGTTCTTC; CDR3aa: CAWSVLSGRRFF
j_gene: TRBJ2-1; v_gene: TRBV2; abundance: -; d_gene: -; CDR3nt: TGTGCCAGCAGTGAAATCGGGGGCGGTTCCTACAATGAGCAGTTCTTC; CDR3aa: CASSEIGGGSYNEQFF